This passage covers 15 T cell receptor beta chains from one sample sequenced in a study of OX40 agonist ivuxolimab in advanced cancers. Here immunoSEQ multiplex PCR was the method, and the copy in TCRdb shows in-frame clones only, minus some. The data hold approximately 70,000 clones, with just over 90% observed a single time. The sample was CD4+ or CD8+ T cells sorted from blood, taken in a trial of the OX40 agonist ivuxolimab. These receptors came from an adult with an advanced solid tumor such as melanoma, head and neck, liver or kidney cancer.

This clone was detected only once. This chain connects TRBV6-6 to TRBJ1-3, with TRBD1 matching over 9 bases. Looked up from germline, CDR1 is MNHNY and CDR2 is SVGAGI (reference sequence). CDR3 length: 15 residues. The ends lost 6 bases at V and 2 bases at J; junction bases unmatched: 5. This CDR3 is CASRTGTGTGNTIYF. CDR3 DNA: TGTGCCAGCAGAACCGGGACAGGGACTGGAAACACCATATATTTT.

The J gene is TRBJ2-1, the V gene TRBV7-8; D gene unclear. This CDR3 has 12 amino acids. Germline assignment: CDR1 SGHVS and CDR2 FQNEAQ. V shed 5 bases and J shed 9 bases, with 11 bases lying between them. CDR3 DNA sequence: TGTGCCAGCAGCGAGGCCGAGCCTGAGCAGTTCTTC. Protein: CASSEAEPEQFF. Together with reference TRBV7-8 and TRBJ2-1, the CDR3 gives the full variable domain: GAGVSQSPRYKVAKRGQDVALRCDPISGHVSLFWYQQALGQGPEFLTYFQNEAQLDKSGLPSDRFFAERPEGSVSTLKIQRTQQEDSAVYLCASSEAEPEQFFGPGTRLTVL.

The CDR3 reads CSVGEQGNQPQHF. The CDR3 DNA reads as TGCAGCGTTGGGGAACAGGGAAATCAGCCCCAGCATTTT. The J gene is TRBJ1-5, the V gene TRBV29-1; weak D call: TRBD1 (6 bases). Trimming took off 4 bases at V and 4 bases at J, with 11 bases between the two ends. The CDR3 loop spans 13 amino acids. The germline CDR1 and CDR2 sequences are SQVTM and ANQGSEA.

This chain joins TRBV21-1 and TRBJ2-7. TRBV21-1 is shown as a pseudogene. The CDR3 extends over 16 amino acids. The DNA of the CDR3 is TGTGCCAGCAGCAAAATCGGCGGGACACCCTCTAGAGAGCAGTACTTC. This sequence encodes CASSKIGGTPSREQYF.

The chain joins TRBV10-3 to TRBJ2-2; 8 bases are shared with TRBD2. The V gene end was trimmed by 5 bases and the J gene end by 3 bases; junction bases not matched to a gene: 5. The CDR3 extends over 15 amino acids. The germline V gene has CDR1 ENHRY and CDR2 SYGVKD. The CDR3: CAISSGSTYTGELFF. The CDR3 DNA follows: TGTGCCATCAGTAGCGGGAGCACGTACACCGGGGAGCTGTTTTTT.

CDR3 region: CASSIESGGFGELFF. The CDR3 region has the DNA TGTGCCAGTAGTATCGAGTCGGGAGGTTTCGGGGAGCTGTTTTTT. The chain recombines TRBV19 with TRBJ2-2; the match to TRBD2 covers 7 bases. CDR1 and CDR2 from the germline V gene are LNHDA and SQIVND (reference sequence). With 3 bases clipped from V and 7 bases from J, the junction kept 8 bases outside the gene matches. CDR3 length: 15 residues.

The chain carries TRBV10-3 and TRBJ2-1; D ambiguous. V dropped 7 bases and J dropped 6 bases, with 7 bases sitting between them. CDR3 length: 11 residues. CDR1 is ENHRY, CDR2 SYGVKD, per germline. CDR3 nucleotides: TGTGCCATCAATAACGCCAATGAGCAGTTCTTC. This sequence encodes CAINNANEQFF.

This rearrangement joins TRBV19 to TRBJ1-6; a possible D gene is TRBD1 (5 bases). The CDR3 covers 15 residues. Germline V gene data show CDR1 as LNHDA and CDR2 as SQIVND (reference sequence). V was shortened by 3 bases and J by 8 bases, with 14 bases between the two germline ends. CDR3 nucleotide sequence: TGTGCCAGTAGTATCTTAATGGGGGGGGATTCACCCCTCCACTTT. This encodes CASSILMGGDSPLHF.

The chain recombines TRBV7-2 with TRBJ2-7, with 7 bases lining up with TRBD2. Germline V CDR1 and CDR2: SGHTA, FQGNSA. CDR3 size: 16 residues. The V segment lost 1 base and the J segment 0 bases; nucleotides outside the gene matches: 6. CDR3 sequence: CASSLESSGSSYEQYF. The CDR3 nucleotides read TGTGCCAGCAGCTTAGAGTCTAGCGGTAGCTCCTACGAGCAGTACTTC.

This sequence joins TRBV9 and TRBJ2-4; TRBD1 might be the D (6 bases). The CDR3 loop spans 12 amino acids. CDR1 SGDLS and CDR2 YYNGEE come from the germline V gene. The ends were cut back, 3 bases at V and 9 bases at J, with 10 bases in the middle. This CDR3 is CASSAQGTIQYF. The CDR3 DNA is TGTGCCAGCAGCGCGCAGGGGACCATTCAGTACTTC.

This clone appeared a single time. V usage is TRBV11-3 and J usage is TRBJ2-7, with D perhaps TRBD1 (5 bases). Trimming left V 1 base short and J 3 bases short, with 13 bases between. Germline values: CDR1 SGHNT, CDR2 YENEEA. This CDR3 comprises 15 residues. CDR3 DNA sequence: TGTGCCAGCAGCTTAGGTCAGGGATTGGTCTACGAGCAGTACTTC. Its translation: CASSLGQGLVYEQYF.

The J gene is TRBJ2-5, the V gene TRBV7-2; weak D call: TRBD1 (5 bases). The CDR3 is 16 residues long. Per germline, CDR1 SGHTA and CDR2 FQGNSA. V lost 1 base and J lost 1, with 13 bases in between. The CDR3 here is CASSLGGRVGQETQYF. CDR3 DNA sequence: TGTGCCAGCAGCTTAGGCGGCAGGGTGGGCCAAGAGACCCAGTACTTC.

This clone was picked up a small number of times. The chain couples TRBV6-5 to TRBJ2-4, with 8 bases fitting TRBD2. V trimming: 6 bases; J trimming: 5 bases; junction bases outside the gene matches: 9. The CDR3 loop spans 15 amino acids. CDR1 is MNHEY and CDR2 is SVGAGI in the germline V gene. CDR3 loop: CASRQSGSPENIQYF. The CDR3 nucleotides read TGTGCCAGCAGACAAAGCGGGAGCCCGGAAAACATTCAGTACTTC.

This clone appeared once. The chain combines TRBV5-1 with TRBJ2-2, with D unresolved. The CDR3 sequence is 13 residues long. Germline V gene lookup returns CDR1 SGHRS and CDR2 YFSETQ. Trimming removed 2 bases from V and 3 bases from J, with 5 bases in between. The CDR3 DNA reads TGCGCCAGCAGCTTTCAGGACACCGGGGAGCTGTTTTTT. Protein sequence: CASSFQDTGELFF.

J is TRBJ2-2 and V is TRBV12-5; perhaps TRBD1 as D (5 bases). The ends were cut back, 0 bases at V and 5 bases at J, with 13 bases in the middle. The CDR3 spans 16 residues. The germline V gene has CDR1 LGHNT and CDR2 FRNRAP. As DNA, the CDR3 is TGTGCTAGTGGTTTGGTACTGGGGCGAGGTACCGGGGAGCTGTTTTTT. Translation gives CASGLVLGRGTGELFF.